This T cell receptor (beta chain) originates from a study of shared clonotypes between healthy human individuals. Whole-study findings and limits: Rarefaction analysis demonstrated incomplete sorted-subset sequencing notwithstanding large depth. Non-shared clonotypes showed lower generation probabilities than clonotypes common to all four donors.

To note about this clone: What it recognizes is unknown.

Splitting of each subset's genomic DNA was done evenly across several immunoSEQ plates. Approximately 210 ng DNA, 25,000 to 30,000 T cell genomes, went into each sorted-subset replicate PCR. The table came from immunoSEQ multiplex PCR; TCRdb's copy has only in-frame clones and leaves some out. This table holds approximately 1.4 million clones, approximately 98% found once. CDR1 and CDR2 from the germline V gene are MNHNY and SVGAGI (reference sequence). CDR3 length: 16 amino acids. J gave up 4 bases and V 2 bases, and 8 bases lay outside the gene matches. The sequenced sample was naive CD4+ T cells sorted from blood. Subset described: CD45RA+ positively selected. V gene TRBV6-6 combines with J gene TRBJ1-5, with 7 bases aligning to TRBD1. The source is a man in his thirties or forties in good health. The CDR3 DNA is TGTGCCAGCAGTTACCTCAACAGGGGCGGGAATCAGCCCCAGCATTTT. As protein: CASSYLNRGGNQPQHF.